What follows are 28 T cell receptor beta chains derived from one specimen sequenced in a study of PD-1 blockade in classical Hodgkin lymphoma. Every single patient, without exception, relapsed after autologous stem cell transplantation, and brentuximab vedotin exposure varied. Investigators obtained CD8+ T cells from thawed PBMCs by magnetic negative selection. Using immunoSEQ multiplex PCR, the repertoire was profiled, and TCRdb retains in-frame clones only, with some absent. The profile covers 8,000 or so clones, with about 86% appearing a single time and approximately 22% taken by the ten largest. This sample comprised CD8+ T cells from blood, obtained at baseline. The source of these receptors is a human donor with classical Hodgkin lymphoma.

The chain links TRBV13 to TRBJ2-5; the D is unclear. Germline CDR1 is PRHDT and CDR2 is FYEKMQ (reference sequence). The CDR3 sequence is 13 residues long. V shed 4 bases and J shed 0 bases, with 6 bases lying between them. The CDR3 DNA reads TGTGCCAGCAGCTCTGACAACCAAGAGACCCAGTACTTC. Residues: CASSSDNQETQYF.

The chain has TRBV7-8 and TRBJ2-7, with D perhaps matching TRBD1 (6 bases). Germline V CDR1 and CDR2: SGHVS, FQNEAQ. V was clipped by 3 bases and J by 2 bases, with 14 bases between them. This CDR3 has 15 amino acids. CDR3 coding DNA: TGTGCCAGCAGCTTGTCGTCGGGACAAGCCTACGAGCAGTACTTC. Protein sequence: CASSLSSGQAYEQYF.

V and J are TRBV28 and TRBJ2-7, with 10 bases aligning to TRBD2. Losses at the gene ends were 7 bases for V and 4 bases for J; bases not matched to a gene: 16. The germline V gene encodes CDR1 MDHEN and CDR2 SYDVKM. This CDR3 has 17 residues. CDR3 sequence (DNA): TGTGCCAGCACCTGGCGTGGCGGTAGCGGGAGGTCATACGAGCAGTACTTC. It specifies CASTWRGGSGRSYEQYF.

The J gene is TRBJ2-3, the V gene TRBV5-1; TRBD2 agrees at 8 bases. The CDR3 is 14 amino acids. With V trimmed by 2 bases and J by 1 base, 0 bases remained unmatched. Looked up from germline, CDR1 is SGHRS and CDR2 is YFSETQ. The CDR3 DNA sequence: TGCGCCAGCAGCTTAGCGGGGGGCACAGATACGCAGTATTTT. Its translation is CASSLAGGTDTQYF. Drawing the rest from reference TRBV5-1 and TRBJ2-3, the complete variable domain is KAGVTQTPRYLIKTRGQQVTLSCSPISGHRSVSWYQQTPGQGLQFLFEYFSETQRNKGNFPGRFSGRQFSNSRSEMNVSTLELGDSALYLCASSLAGGTDTQYFGPGTRLTVL.

The genes are TRBV4-2 and TRBJ1-1; the match to TRBD1 covers 9 bases. The CDR3 spans 15 residues. Losses at the gene ends were 4 bases for V and 1 base for J; bases not matched to a gene: 4. CDR1 and CDR2 from the germline V gene are LGHNA and YNFKEQ. CDR3: CASSPAGQGNTEAFF. In nucleotides, the CDR3 is TGTGCCAGCAGCCCAGCGGGACAGGGGAACACTGAAGCTTTCTTT.

CDR3 DNA: TGTGCCAGCAGTTTATGGAGCATTGATGATGGGGCCAACGTCCTGACTTTC. Amino acid sequence: CASSLWSIDDGANVLTF. The chain is built from TRBV28 and TRBJ2-6; D is unclear. The CDR3 consists of 17 residues. V was shortened by 0 bases and J by 3 bases, with 12 bases between the two germline ends. Looked up from germline, CDR1 is MDHEN and CDR2 is SYDVKM.

The gene calls are TRBV27 and TRBJ2-2, with 7 bases aligning to TRBD1. This CDR3 comprises 15 residues. Germline trimming cut 5 bases from V and 3 bases from J; bases unmatched to any gene: 6. CDR1 and CDR2 (germline): MNHEY, SMNVEV (reference sequence). In DNA, the CDR3 is TGTGCCAGCAGTGAACCGGGACAGCACACCGGGGAGCTGTTTTTT. Amino acids: CASSEPGQHTGELFF.

V and J are TRBV6-1 and TRBJ1-2; 8 bases match TRBD1. Unmatched junction bases numbered 4, after V lost 6 bases and J lost 4 bases. CDR1 and CDR2 (germline): MNHNS, SASEGT. There are 13 residues in the CDR3. CDR3 DNA sequence: TGTGCCAGCAGCGTGGGACAGGTCTATGGCTACACCTTC. Translating it yields CASSVGQVYGYTF.

The V call is TRBV7-2, the J call TRBJ2-3; 8 bases are a match to TRBD1. The CDR3 is made up of 17 amino acids. Germline V gene data show CDR1 as SGHTA and CDR2 as FQGNSA. V shed 3 bases, J shed 0 bases, and the junction held 8 bases outside the gene matches. CDR3: CASSFRPGGWSTDTQYF. The CDR3, as DNA: TGTGCCAGCAGCTTCCGACCAGGGGGCTGGAGCACAGATACGCAGTATTTT. Complete variable domain (other parts from reference TRBV7-2 and TRBJ2-3): GAGVSQSPSNKVTEKGKDVELRCDPISGHTALYWYRQSLGQGLEFLIYFQGNSAPDKSGLPSDRFSAERTGGSVSTLTIQRTQQEDSAVYLCASSFRPGGWSTDTQYFGPGTRLTVL.

The rearrangement uses TRBV10-2 and TRBJ2-5; 7 nucleotides align to TRBD1. The DNA end lines up better with TRBJ2-7; the J call may be wrong. The CDR3 is made up of 13 amino acids. The V gene's germline CDR1 is WSHSY and CDR2 SAAADI. The CDR3 loop is CASSWDSSYEQYF. CDR3 bases: TGCGCCAGCAGCTGGGACAGTTCCTACGAGCAGTACTTC.

The chain employs TRBV9 and TRBJ2-7; unclear D gene. V was pared by 0 bases and J by 4 bases, with 5 bases between. CDR1 is SGDLS, CDR2 YYNGEE, per germline. CDR3 length: 12 amino acids. Written as DNA, the CDR3 is TGTGCCAGCAGCGTAGAAGGGTACGAGCAGTACTTC. Protein: CASSVEGYEQYF.

The chain recombines TRBV6-5 with TRBJ2-7; 8 bases are a match to TRBD2. Germline V CDR1 and CDR2: MNHEY, SVGAGI. This CDR3 comprises 14 residues. The J segment lost 4 bases and the V segment lost 6 bases, leaving 8 bases of the junction unmatched. The CDR3 DNA reads TGTGCCAGCAGCTCCCGGGGGGGTGCGTACGAGCAGTACTTC. Its protein product is CASSSRGGAYEQYF.

This chain uses TRBV5-1 with TRBJ2-7, with D unclear. Germline V CDR1 and CDR2: SGHRS, YFSETQ. V was shortened by 0 bases and J by 6 bases, with 4 bases between the two germline ends. The CDR3 sequence is 11 residues long. CDR3 in amino acids: CASSLGGEQYF. In DNA form, the CDR3 reads TGCGCCAGCAGCTTGGGCGGCGAGCAGTACTTC. The entire variable domain, with the rest obtained from reference TRBV5-1 and TRBJ2-7, is as follows: KAGVTQTPRYLIKTRGQQVTLSCSPISGHRSVSWYQQTPGQGLQFLFEYFSETQRNKGNFPGRFSGRQFSNSRSEMNVSTLELGDSALYLCASSLGGEQYFGPGTRLTVT.

The rearrangement joins TRBV19 to TRBJ2-7, with unresolved D. Looked up from germline, CDR1 is LNHDA and CDR2 is SQIVND (reference sequence). CDR3 length: 13 residues. The ends were cut back, 7 bases at V and 4 bases at J, with 14 bases in the middle. The CDR3 nucleotides read TGTGCCAGTACCTCCCAGTCGGGTTACGAGCAGTACTTC. It encodes CASTSQSGYEQYF.

This clone showed up just a few times. The chain combines TRBV30 with TRBJ2-1; TRBD2 agrees at 10 bases. Germline V gene data show CDR1 as GTSNPN and CDR2 as SVGIG (reference sequence). The CDR3 sequence is 15 residues long. V shed 3 bases and J 8 bases; nucleotides not matched to a gene: 10. The CDR3 sequence: CAWRDLAGVYDEQFF. The CDR3 DNA sequence: TGTGCCTGGAGGGATCTAGCGGGAGTCTATGATGAGCAGTTCTTC.

The rearrangement links TRBV10-2 to TRBJ2-1; 11 nucleotides agree with TRBD2. This CDR3 is 15 amino acids long. After removal of 4 bases from V and 3 bases from J, the junction contained 2 bases not matched to a gene. The V gene's germline CDR1 is WSHSY and CDR2 SAAADI. CDR3 DNA: TGCGCCAGCAGTGCACTAGCGGGGGACTACAATGAGCAGTTCTTC. Translating gives CASSALAGDYNEQFF.

The genes are TRBV4-2 and TRBJ2-7; D unresolved. Trimming left V 4 bases short and J 4 bases short, with 14 bases between. The CDR3 sequence is 14 residues long. Germline-derived CDR1 and CDR2 are LGHNA and YNFKEQ. This CDR3 reads CASSPRAPGYEQYF. Here the CDR3 DNA reads TGTGCCAGCAGCCCCCGGGCCCCTGGATACGAGCAGTACTTC.

CDR3 nucleotides: TGTGCCAGCAGTGAAGCGCTTGGGAGCCAGTGGGAGACCCAGTACTTC. Protein: CASSEALGSQWETQYF. This chain joins TRBV2 and TRBJ2-5, with a weak D call TRBD2 (5 bases). The CDR3 covers 16 residues. The germline gives CDR1 SNHLY, CDR2 FYNNEI. Trimming took 0 bases from V and 5 from J, leaving 16 bases between them.

As for this clone: An end of the junction does not agree with germline; a read error may underlie this. This chain uses TRBV29-1 with TRBJ2-7; a weak D match, TRBD1 (6 bases). CDR1 and CDR2 (germline): SQVTM, ANQGSEA. CDR3 length: 14 residues. CDR3 bases: TGCAGCGTGGAAGATCGGACAGCCTCCTACGAGCAGTACTTC. Its translation: CSVEDRTASYEQYF.

The CDR3 is CASSYSSRDFDGYTF. The CDR3 nucleotides read TGTGCCAGCAGTTACTCGAGCAGGGATTTTGATGGCTACACCTTC. The rearrangement links TRBV6-5 to TRBJ1-2, with D perhaps TRBD1 (5 bases). The germline V gene encodes CDR1 MNHEY and CDR2 SVGAGI. V was shortened by 0 bases and J by 6 bases, with 14 bases between the two germline ends. The CDR3 sequence is 15 residues long.

Only a few counts were recorded for this clone. V gene TRBV11-2 combines with J gene TRBJ2-6, with 7 bases that match TRBD1. Germline V CDR1 and CDR2: SGHAT, FQNNGV. After removal of 2 bases from V and 11 bases from J, the junction contained 6 bases not matched to a gene. The CDR3 has 14 residues. As DNA, the CDR3 is TGTGCCAGCAGCTTACTGGGACAGCCGGACGTCCTGACTTTC. Its protein product is CASSLLGQPDVLTF.

J is TRBJ2-3 and V is TRBV18, with 10 bases lining up with TRBD1. The CDR3 spans 20 residues. Germline assignment: CDR1 KGHSH and CDR2 LQKENI. The ends lost 2 bases at V and 2 bases at J; junction bases unmatched: 16. CDR3 protein: CASSPTMGAGTGALTDTQYF. CDR3 DNA sequence: TGTGCCAGCTCACCAACAATGGGGGCCGGGACAGGGGCACTCACAGATACGCAGTATTTT.

V gene TRBV28 combines with J gene TRBJ1-3; D unresolved. Germline CDR1 reads MDHEN; CDR2 reads SYDVKM. The CDR3 consists of 15 residues. Between the trimmed V and J ends, which lost 7 bases and 0 bases, there was a span of 13 bases. The CDR3 sequence: CASNPAGLSGNTIYF. DNA of the CDR3: TGTGCCAGCAACCCCGCCGGACTCTCTGGAAACACCATATATTTT.

The chain recombines TRBV7-9 with TRBJ2-5; D is ambiguous. The end of the DNA is better explained by TRBJ2-7, so the J call may be wrong. CDR1 and CDR2 from the germline V gene are SEHNR and FQNEAQ (reference sequence). This CDR3 contains 11 residues. The CDR3 is CASSASYEQYF. CDR3 in DNA: TGTGCCAGCAGCGCCTCCTACGAGCAGTACTTC.

The V call is TRBV15, the J call TRBJ1-5; D perhaps matches TRBD1 (6 bases). The CDR3 sequence is 15 residues long. V was cut by 4 bases and J by 7 bases, with 17 bases left in between. The germline V gene encodes CDR1 LNHNV and CDR2 YYDKDF (reference sequence). The CDR3 reads CATSKYREGGQPQHF. In nucleotides, the CDR3 is TGTGCCACCAGCAAATATCGCGAAGGGGGACAGCCCCAGCATTTT.

The V gene is TRBV30, the J gene TRBJ2-1; D ambiguous. This CDR3 spans 14 amino acids. With 2 bases removed from V and 3 bases from J, the gap between germline ends came to 11 bases. Germline loops: CDR1 GTSNPN, CDR2 SVGIG (reference sequence). Here the CDR3 DNA reads TGTGCCTGGAGTCCTCGAGAAAACTACAATGAGCAGTTCTTC. It specifies CAWSPRENYNEQFF. Full variable domain (remainder filled in from reference TRBV30 and TRBJ2-1): SQTIHQWPATLVQPVGSPLSLECTVEGTSNPNLYWYRQAAGRGLQLLFYSVGIGQISSEVPQNLSASRPQDRQFILSSKKLLLSDSGFYLCAWSPRENYNEQFFGPGTRLTVL.

The genes are TRBV7-9 and TRBJ1-1, with D possibly being TRBD1 (6 bases). The CDR3 length is 13 residues. Germline V lookup: CDR1 SEHNR, CDR2 FQNEAQ (reference sequence). V lost 1 base and J lost 5, with 8 bases in between. CDR3 sequence: CASSLGTATEAFF. For the CDR3, the DNA is TGTGCCAGCAGCTTAGGGACAGCAACTGAAGCTTTCTTT.

The chain combines TRBV29-1 with TRBJ2-2, with D uncertain. The V gene's germline CDR1 is SQVTM and CDR2 ANQGSEA. V lost 5 bases to trimming and J lost 3 bases, with 7 bases between them. The CDR3 consists of 12 residues. The CDR3 sequence: CSVSADTGELFF. The DNA of the CDR3 is TGCAGCGTTTCAGCTGACACCGGGGAGCTGTTTTTT.